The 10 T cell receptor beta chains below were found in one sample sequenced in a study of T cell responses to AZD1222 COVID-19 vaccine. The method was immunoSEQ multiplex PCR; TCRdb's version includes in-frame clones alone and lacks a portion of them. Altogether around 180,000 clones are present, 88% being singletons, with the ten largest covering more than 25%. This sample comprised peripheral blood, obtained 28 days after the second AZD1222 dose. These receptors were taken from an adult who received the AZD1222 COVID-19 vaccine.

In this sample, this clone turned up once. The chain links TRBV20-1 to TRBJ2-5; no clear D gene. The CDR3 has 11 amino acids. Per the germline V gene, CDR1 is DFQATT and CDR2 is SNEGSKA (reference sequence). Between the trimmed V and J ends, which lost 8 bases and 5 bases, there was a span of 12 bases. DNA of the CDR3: TGCAGTCCAGCTACCCCGGAGACCCAGTACTTC. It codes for CSPATPETQYF.

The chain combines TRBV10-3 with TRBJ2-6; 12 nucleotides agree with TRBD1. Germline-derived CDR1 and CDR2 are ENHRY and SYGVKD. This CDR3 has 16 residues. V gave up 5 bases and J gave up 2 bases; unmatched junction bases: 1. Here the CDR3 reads CAISRDRGPGANVLTF. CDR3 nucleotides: TGTGCCATCAGTCGGGACAGGGGGCCTGGGGCCAACGTCCTGACTTTC.

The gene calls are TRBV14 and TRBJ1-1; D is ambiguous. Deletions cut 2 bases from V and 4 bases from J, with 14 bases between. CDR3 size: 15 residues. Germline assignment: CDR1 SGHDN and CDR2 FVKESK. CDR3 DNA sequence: TGTGCCAGCAGCCAATTTGAGGGTCTGGCCACTGAAGCTTTCTTT. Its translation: CASSQFEGLATEAFF.

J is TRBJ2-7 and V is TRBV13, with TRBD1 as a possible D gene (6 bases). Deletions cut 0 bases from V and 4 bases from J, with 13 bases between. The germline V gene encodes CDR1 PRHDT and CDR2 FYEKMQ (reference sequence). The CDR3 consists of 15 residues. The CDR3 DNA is TGTGCCAGCAGCTTAGGCAGGGGAAGGGGGTACGAGCAGTACTTC. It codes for CASSLGRGRGYEQYF.

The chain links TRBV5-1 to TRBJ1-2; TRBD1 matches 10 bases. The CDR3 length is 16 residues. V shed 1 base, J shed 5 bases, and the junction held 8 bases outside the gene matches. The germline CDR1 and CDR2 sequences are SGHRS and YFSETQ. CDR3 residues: CASSLFTGTGVYGYTF. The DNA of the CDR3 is TGCGCCAGCAGCTTGTTCACCGGGACAGGGGTTTATGGCTACACCTTC.

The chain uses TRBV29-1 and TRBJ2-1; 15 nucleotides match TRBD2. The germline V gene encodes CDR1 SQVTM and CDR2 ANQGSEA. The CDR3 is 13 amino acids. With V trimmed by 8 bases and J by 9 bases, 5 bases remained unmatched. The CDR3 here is CSQPGLAGGEQFF. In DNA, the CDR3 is TGCAGCCAACCGGGACTAGCGGGAGGTGAGCAGTTCTTC.

CDR3: CASTESVYNEQFF. CDR3 nucleotides: TGTGCCAGCACCGAGAGTGTTTACAATGAGCAGTTCTTC. The rearrangement joins TRBV7-9 to TRBJ2-1; D gene ambiguous. The CDR3 runs 13 residues. The V end was cut by 7 bases, the J end by 4 bases, with 11 bases between. Germline V gene lookup returns CDR1 SEHNR and CDR2 FQNEAQ (reference sequence).

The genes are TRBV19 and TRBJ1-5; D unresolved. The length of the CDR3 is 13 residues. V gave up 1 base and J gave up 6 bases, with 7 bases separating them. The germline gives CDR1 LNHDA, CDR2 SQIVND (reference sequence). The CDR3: CASSIGVSQPQHF. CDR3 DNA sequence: TGTGCCAGTAGTATAGGGGTAAGTCAGCCCCAGCATTTT.

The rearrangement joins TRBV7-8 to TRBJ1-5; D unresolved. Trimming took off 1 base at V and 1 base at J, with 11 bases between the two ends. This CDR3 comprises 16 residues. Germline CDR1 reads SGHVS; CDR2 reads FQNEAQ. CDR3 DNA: TGTGCCAGCAGCTTAGAGGGTTTAGGGAGCAATCAGCCCCAGCATTTT. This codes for CASSLEGLGSNQPQHF.

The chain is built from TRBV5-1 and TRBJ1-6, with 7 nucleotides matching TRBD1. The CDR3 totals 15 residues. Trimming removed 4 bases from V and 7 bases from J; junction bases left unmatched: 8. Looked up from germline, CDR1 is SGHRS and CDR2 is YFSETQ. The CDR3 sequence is CASSPTGTENSPLHF. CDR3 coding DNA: TGCGCCAGCAGCCCAACCGGGACAGAGAATTCACCCCTCCACTTT. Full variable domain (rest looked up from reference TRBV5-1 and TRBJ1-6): KAGVTQTPRYLIKTRGQQVTLSCSPISGHRSVSWYQQTPGQGLQFLFEYFSETQRNKGNFPGRFSGRQFSNSRSEMNVSTLELGDSALYLCASSPTGTENSPLHFGNGTRLTVT.